The 2 T cell receptor beta chains in this list originate from one sample, sequenced in a study of cytomegalovirus exposure and HLA in healthy donors. In the PCR, 60 Vbeta and 13 Jbeta primers were used. Produced via immunoSEQ multiplex PCR; TCRdb's table is partial and in-frame only. The table shows under 85,000 clones, with around 74% occurring only once. The sequenced material came from PBMCs. These receptors originate from a woman aged 25 to 39 in good health and CMV-seropositive.

J is TRBJ1-2 and V is TRBV29-1, with 7 bases identical to TRBD1. This CDR3 has 14 residues. The trim removed 6 bases at V and 5 bases at J, leaving 12 bases unmatched. Germline V gene sequence: CDR1 SQVTM, CDR2 ANQGSEA. The CDR3 reads CSVVAKGTAYGYTF. CDR3 DNA: TGCAGCGTAGTGGCGAAGGGGACAGCTTATGGCTACACCTTC.

The chain combines TRBV11-2 with TRBJ1-5; D gene uncertain. Trimming cost V 0 bases and J 11 bases, with 14 bases left between them. Per the germline V gene, CDR1 is SGHAT and CDR2 is FQNNGV. The CDR3 has 14 amino acids. The CDR3 DNA reads as TGTGCCAGCAGCTTAGATCGCGGAGGTGCGGCCCAGCATTTT. This encodes CASSLDRGGAAQHF.